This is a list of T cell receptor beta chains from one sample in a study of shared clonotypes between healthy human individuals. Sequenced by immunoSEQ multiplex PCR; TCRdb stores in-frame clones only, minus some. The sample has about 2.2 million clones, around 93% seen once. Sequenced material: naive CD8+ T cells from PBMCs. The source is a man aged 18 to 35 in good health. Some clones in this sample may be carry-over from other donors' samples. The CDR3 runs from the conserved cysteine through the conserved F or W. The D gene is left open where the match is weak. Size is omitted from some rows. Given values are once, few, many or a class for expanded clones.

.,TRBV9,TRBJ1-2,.,TGTGCCAGCAGCGCCGGGGGGCCCTATGGCTACACCTTC,CASSAGGPYGYTF
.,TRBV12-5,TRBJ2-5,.,TGTGCTAGTGGTTTGGGTATCCAAGAGACCCAGTACTTC,CASGLGIQETQYF
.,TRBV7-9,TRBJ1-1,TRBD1,TGTGCCAGCAGCTCCAGGGACAGGGAGGGGTTATACACTGAAGCTTTCTTT,CASSSRDREGLYTEAFF
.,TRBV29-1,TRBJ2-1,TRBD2,TGCAGCGTGGAAGGACTAGCTTACAATGAGCAGTTCTTC,CSVEGLAYNEQFF
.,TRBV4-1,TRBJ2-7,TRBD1,TGCGCCAGCAGCCTGGACAGGAAGAGCTCCTACGAGCAGTACTTC,CASSLDRKSSYEQYF
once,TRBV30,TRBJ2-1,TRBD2,TGTGCCTGGGCGACTAGCGGGTACAATGAGCAGTTCTTC,CAWATSGYNEQFF
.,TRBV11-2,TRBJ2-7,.,TGTGCCAGCAGCCACAGGGTGGACGAGCAGTACTTC,CASSHRVDEQYF
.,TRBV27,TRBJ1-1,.,TGTGCCAGCAGCCTGGGTCCGGAGGGGGACACTGAAGCTTTCTTT,CASSLGPEGDTEAFF
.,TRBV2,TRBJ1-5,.,TGTGCCAGCAGTTACGGGCCTAGCAATCAGCCTCAGCATTTT,CASSYGPSNQPQHF
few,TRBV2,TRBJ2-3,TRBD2,TGTGCCAGGGCGACTAGCGGGTGGAGAGATACGCAGTATTTT,CARATSGWRDTQYF
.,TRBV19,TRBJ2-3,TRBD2,TGTGCCAGTAGCCCCGTTCGGGGGGGCACAGATACGCAGTATTTT,CASSPVRGGTDTQYF
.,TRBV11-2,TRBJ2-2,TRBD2,TGTGCCAGCAGCCCCCGACTAGCCGGGGACACCGGGGAGCTGTTTTTT,CASSPRLAGDTGELFF
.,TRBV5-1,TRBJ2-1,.,TGCGCCAGCAGCCCCCCGGAATATCCCCACAATGAGCAGTTCTTC,CASSPPEYPHNEQFF
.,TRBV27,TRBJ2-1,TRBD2,TGTGCCAGCAGAGACGGTGCGGGAGTTACCTACAATGAGCAGTTCTTC,CASRDGAGVTYNEQFF
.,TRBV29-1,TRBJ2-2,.,TGCAGCGCCAGACCGGCGGGCACCGGGGAGCTGTTTTTT,CSARPAGTGELFF
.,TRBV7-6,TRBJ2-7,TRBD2,TGTGCCAGCAGCGGGACTAGCGGGTCCCCCTACGAGCAGTACTTC,CASSGTSGSPYEQYF
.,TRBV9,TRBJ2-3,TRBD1,TGTGCCAGCAGCGTCTCCGGGACAGTCACAGATACGCAGTATTTT,CASSVSGTVTDTQYF
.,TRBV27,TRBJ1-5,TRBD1,TGTGCCAGCAGAAGGACAGGGGGGTATCAGCCCCAGCATTTT,CASRRTGGYQPQHF
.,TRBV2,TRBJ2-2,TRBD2,TGTGCCAGCAGACGTAGCGGGAGGGCCCTCACCGGGGAGCTGTTTTTT,CASRRSGRALTGELFF
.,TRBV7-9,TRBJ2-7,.,TGTGCCAGCAGCTTTTTGGAGGGTCGTATCGAGCAGTACTTC,CASSFLEGRIEQYF
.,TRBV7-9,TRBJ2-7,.,TGTGCCAGCAGCTCTATCATAGCGGCGAACTACGAGCAGTACTTC,CASSSIIAANYEQYF
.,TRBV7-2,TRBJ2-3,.,TGTGCCAGCAGCTTAATAGCGGCCACAGATACGCAGTATTTT,CASSLIAATDTQYF